This T cell receptor (delta chain) comes out of a study of γδ T cells in repeated Plasmodium falciparum infection. The wider study: Timepoints: baseline, immediately before selected infections, and 21 days after every infection. General study findings and limits: Malian children's Vdelta2-negative repertoires appeared more expanded and less diverse than Australians'.

The CDR3 contains 23 residues. Germline assignment: CDR1 TSWWSYY and CDR2 QGS. Trimming pared 3 bases from V and 0 bases from J, leaving 35 bases between. Sequencing covered both gamma and delta TCR chains per sample. TCRdb fed the multiplex PCR reads to CATT. The sample comprises approximately 93,000 delta-chain clones, 0.75% to 1% of which are singletons, and nearly 10% rests with the top ten. In this sample, this clone turned up many times. Its specificity is not known. The protein recorded in TCRdb matches a much larger clone and deviates from this DNA's translation at residue 7, suggesting a read error; the protein here is obtained by translating the DNA. Flow sorting of PBMC yielded separate Vgamma9/Vdelta2+ and Vdelta2-negative gammadelta T cell populations for bulk repertoire analysis.

The sequence was obtained from a pool of human donors (malaria-infected and uninfected, not separated). Sequenced input: gamma-delta T cells from blood. This sequence joins TRDV1 and TRDJ1; D perhaps matches TRDD2 (6 bases). This chain's CDR3 is CALGDHVPVVPPGVLPYTDKLIF. CDR3 in DNA: TGTGCTCTTGGGGATCACGTCCCTGTAGTGCCACCGGGGGTCCTACCGTACACCGATAAACTCATCTTT.